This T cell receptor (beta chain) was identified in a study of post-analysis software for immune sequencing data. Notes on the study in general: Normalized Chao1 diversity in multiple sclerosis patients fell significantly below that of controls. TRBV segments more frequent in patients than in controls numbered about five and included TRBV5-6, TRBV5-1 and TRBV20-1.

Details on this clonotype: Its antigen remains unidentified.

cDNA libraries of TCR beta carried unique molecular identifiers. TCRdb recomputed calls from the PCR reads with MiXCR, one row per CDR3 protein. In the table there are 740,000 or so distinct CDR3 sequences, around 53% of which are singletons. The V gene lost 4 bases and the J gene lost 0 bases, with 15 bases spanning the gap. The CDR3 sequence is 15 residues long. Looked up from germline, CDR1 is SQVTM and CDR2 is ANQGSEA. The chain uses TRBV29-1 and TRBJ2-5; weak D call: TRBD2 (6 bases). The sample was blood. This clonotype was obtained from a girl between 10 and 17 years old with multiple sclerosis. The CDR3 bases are TGCAGCGTTGCCGCATTGGGGGGAAACCAAGAGACCCAGTACTTC. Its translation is CSVAALGGNQETQYF. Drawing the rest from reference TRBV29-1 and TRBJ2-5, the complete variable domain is SAVISQKPSRDICQRGTSLTIQCQVDSQVTMMFWYRQQPGQSLTLIATANQGSEATYESGFVIDKFPISRPNLTFSTLTVSNMSPEDSSIYLCSVAALGGNQETQYFGPGTRLLVL.